The rows below give T cell receptor beta chains drawn from one sample of a study of Graves' ophthalmopathy and Graves' hyperthyroidism. TCRdb independently ran MiXCR on the multiplex PCR reads; one entry per CDR3 protein. The repertoire consists of about 700,000 distinct CDR3 sequences, with over 40% occurring once and the leading ten covering around 3.3%. Input material: peripheral blood. All receptors come from an adult man with Graves' ophthalmopathy. Each CDR3 is given with its conserved first and last residue. Each record gives: V gene, J gene, clone size, D gene, CDR3 protein, CDR3 DNA. The D gene is left open where the match is weak. A row's size may be missing; if present it is once, few, many or a size class.

V: TRBV7-6
J: TRBJ1-1
size: many
D: -
CDR3: CASSLGSSVEAFF
DNA: TGTGCCAGCAGCTTAGGTAGCTCGGTTGAAGCTTTCTTT

V: TRBV7-9
J: TRBJ2-2
size: -
D: -
CDR3: CASSSGGGQGANTGELFF
DNA: TGTGCCAGCAGCTCCGGGGGGGGGCAGGGGGCTAACACCGGGGAGCTGTTTTTT

V: TRBV12-3/TRBV12-4
J: TRBJ2-7
size: -
D: TRBD1
CDR3: CASSQGTGVEQYF
DNA: TGTGCCAGCAGCCAAGGGACAGGGGTCGAGCAGTACTTC

V: TRBV19
J: TRBJ1-4
size: -
D: -
CDR3: CASSMGATNEKLFF
DNA: TGTGCCAGTAGTATGGGTGCAACTAATGAAAAACTGTTTTTT

V: TRBV2
J: TRBJ1-3
size: -
D: -
CDR3: CATNRPLGNTIYF
DNA: TGTGCTACTAACAGGCCCCTTGGAAACACCATATATTTT

V: TRBV6-6
J: TRBJ1-5
size: few
D: -
CDR3: CASRLSGPQHF
DNA: TGTGCCAGCAGGCTGTCAGGGCCCCAGCATTTT

V: TRBV10-3
J: TRBJ2-7
size: few
D: TRBD1
CDR3: CASSGGTGVTEQYF
DNA: TGTGCCAGCAGTGGCGGGACAGGGGTTACCGAGCAGTACTTC

V: TRBV11-1
J: TRBJ2-7
size: -
D: TRBD1
CDR3: CASSTTGVSYEQYF
DNA: TGTGCCAGCAGCACAACAGGGGTCTCCTACGAGCAGTACTTC

V: TRBV12-3/TRBV12-4
J: TRBJ2-7
size: many
D: TRBD1
CDR3: CASSIAGTAYEQYF
DNA: TGTGCCAGCAGCATTGCCGGGACAGCCTACGAGCAGTACTTC

V: TRBV29-1
J: TRBJ2-6
size: -
D: -
CDR3: CRDISGTNVLTF
DNA: TGCAGGGACATCTCTGGGACCAACGTCCTGACTTTC

V: TRBV5-4
J: TRBJ2-7
size: -
D: TRBD1
CDR3: CASSSGTGYGQYF
DNA: TGTGCCAGCAGCTCCGGGACAGGGTACGGGCAGTACTTC

V: TRBV2
J: TRBJ1-4
size: -
D: TRBD1
CDR3: CASSAGTGTVHEKLFF
DNA: TGTGCCAGCAGTGCCGGGACAGGGACGGTTCATGAAAAACTGTTTTTT

V: TRBV10-3
J: TRBJ1-1
size: few
D: -
CDR3: CASSPPGQNTEAFF
DNA: TGTGCCAGCAGTCCTCCGGGACAGAACACTGAAGCTTTCTTT

V: TRBV5-8
J: TRBJ1-2
size: -
D: -
CDR3: CASSREGGNYGYTF
DNA: TGTGCCAGCAGCCGTGAGGGCGGGAACTATGGCTACACCTTC

V: TRBV9
J: TRBJ1-1
size: many
D: -
CDR3: CASSVDSQVNLNTEAFF
DNA: TGTGCCAGCAGCGTAGATAGCCAGGTTAACTTGAACACTGAAGCTTTCTTT

V: TRBV29-1
J: TRBJ2-7
size: -
D: -
CDR3: CSVEENGDGYEQYF
DNA: TGCAGCGTTGAAGAAAACGGGGATGGCTACGAGCAGTACTTC

V: TRBV29-1
J: TRBJ2-3
size: -
D: -
CDR3: CSDSSRFSTDTQYF
DNA: TGCAGCGACTCGAGTAGGTTTAGCACAGATACGCAGTATTTT

V: TRBV29-1
J: TRBJ2-5
size: many
D: -
CDR3: CSATQIETQYF
DNA: TGCAGCGCTACTCAAATAGAGACCCAGTACTTC

V: TRBV7-3
J: TRBJ2-1
size: -
D: -
CDR3: CASSLNHNEQFF
DNA: TGTGCCAGCAGCTTAAACCACAATGAGCAGTTCTTC

V: TRBV6-5
J: TRBJ1-2
size: many
D: TRBD1
CDR3: CASSLTGKYGYTF
DNA: TGTGCCAGCAGTTTGACAGGGAAGTATGGCTACACCTTC

V: TRBV7-9
J: TRBJ2-5
size: many
D: -
CDR3: CASRAWASIETQYF
DNA: TGTGCCAGCAGGGCTTGGGCATCTATCGAGACCCAGTACTTC

V: TRBV12-5
J: TRBJ2-7
size: many
D: TRBD1
CDR3: CASGSGTDYEQYF
DNA: TGTGCTAGTGGTTCCGGGACAGACTACGAGCAGTACTTC

V: TRBV15
J: TRBJ2-5
size: once
D: -
CDR3: CATSRGSNQPQYF
DNA: TGTGCCACCAGCAGGGGAAGCAATCAGCCCCAGTACTTC

V: TRBV2
J: TRBJ1-2
size: few
D: -
CDR3: CASSLSVGILSGYTF
DNA: TGTGCCAGCAGTTTATCAGTGGGCATCCTAAGTGGCTACACCTTC

V: TRBV7-6
J: TRBJ1-4
size: many
D: TRBD1
CDR3: CASSLTGGSNEKLFF
DNA: TGTGCCAGCAGCTTGACAGGGGGTTCTAATGAAAAACTGTTTTTT

V: TRBV19
J: TRBJ2-5
size: -
D: TRBD2
CDR3: CATRETSGAQETQYF
DNA: TGTGCCACCCGGGAGACTAGCGGTGCCCAAGAGACCCAGTACTTC

V: TRBV12-3/TRBV12-4
J: TRBJ1-1
size: many
D: -
CDR3: CASSFENTEAFF
DNA: TGTGCCAGCAGTTTTGAGAACACTGAAGCTTTCTTT

V: TRBV7-2
J: TRBJ2-7
size: many
D: -
CDR3: CASSLATGSGRYEQYF
DNA: TGTGCCAGCAGCTTAGCGACTGGATCCGGACGATACGAGCAGTACTTC

V: TRBV4-3
J: TRBJ1-1
size: many
D: -
CDR3: CASSRTERTEAFF
DNA: TGCGCCAGCAGCCGGACAGAGAGAACTGAAGCTTTCTTT

V: TRBV20-1
J: TRBJ2-7
size: few
D: -
CDR3: CSASDSRTATYEQYF
DNA: TGCAGTGCTTCCGACTCAAGGACAGCTACCTACGAGCAGTACTTC